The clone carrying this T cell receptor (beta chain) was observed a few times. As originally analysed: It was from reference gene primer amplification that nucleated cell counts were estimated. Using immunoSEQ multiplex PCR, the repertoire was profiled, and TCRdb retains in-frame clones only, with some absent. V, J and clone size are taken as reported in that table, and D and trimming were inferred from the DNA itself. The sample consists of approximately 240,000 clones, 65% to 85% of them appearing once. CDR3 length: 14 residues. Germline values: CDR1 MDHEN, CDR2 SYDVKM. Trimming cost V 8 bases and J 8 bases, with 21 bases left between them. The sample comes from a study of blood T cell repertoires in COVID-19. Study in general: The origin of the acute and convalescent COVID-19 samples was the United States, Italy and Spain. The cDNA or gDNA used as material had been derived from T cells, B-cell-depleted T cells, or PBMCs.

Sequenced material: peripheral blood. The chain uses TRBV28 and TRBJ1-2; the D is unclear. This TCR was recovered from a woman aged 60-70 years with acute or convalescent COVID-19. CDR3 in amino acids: CASRISSYWFGYTF. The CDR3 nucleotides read TGTGCCAGCCGAATTAGCAGTTATTGGTTCGGCTACACCTTC.